Listed below are T cell receptor beta chains from one sample, sequenced in a study of OX40 agonist ivuxolimab in advanced cancers. The protocol was immunoSEQ multiplex PCR, while the TCRdb copy is restricted to in-frame clones and leaves out a portion. The data show 70,000 or so clones, 80% to 95% seen once. This specimen was CD4+ or CD8+ T cells sorted from blood, taken in a trial of the OX40 agonist ivuxolimab. These TCRs come from an adult with an advanced solid tumor such as melanoma, head and neck, liver or kidney cancer. Each CDR3 is given with its conserved first and last residue. The D gene is left open where the match is weak. Clone size, where shown, is once, few, many, or a class for clones that have expanded.

TRBJ2-7 | - | TRBV14 | - | TGTGCCAGCAGCCAAGCCAGGGAAGGGGTCTACGAGCAGTACTTC | CASSQAREGVYEQYF
TRBJ2-3 | once | TRBV6-5 | - | TGTGCCAGCAGGCCCGGGACAGATACGCAGTATTTT | CASRPGTDTQYF
TRBJ2-5 | - | TRBV7-9 | TRBD1 | TGTGCCAGCAGCCAGACCAGGACAGGTCGGGAGACCCAGTACTTC | CASSQTRTGRETQYF
TRBJ2-2 | - | TRBV2 | TRBD2 | TGTGCCAGCATTGGGACTAGCGTTTCCGGGGAGCTGTTTTTT | CASIGTSVSGELFF
TRBJ1-2 | - | TRBV6-5 | TRBD1 | TGTGCCACCTCGACCGGGACAGCCTATGGCTACACCTTC | CATSTGTAYGYTF
TRBJ1-2 | - | TRBV28 | - | TGTGCCAGCAGTTCCCGGTGGGGCTACACCTTC | CASSSRWGYTF
TRBJ1-1 | once | TRBV2 | - | TGTGCCAGCAGCCAAAGGGGTTCCACTGAAGCTTTCTTT | CASSQRGSTEAFF
TRBJ2-7 | - | TRBV14 | TRBD2 | TGTGCCAGCAGCCAAGTTGGGGGACTAGAGGTCTACGAGCAGTACTTC | CASSQVGGLEVYEQYF
TRBJ1-3 | - | TRBV21-1 | - | TGTGCCAGCAGCAAAGTAGGGCCGAATGGAAACACCATATATTTT | CASSKVGPNGNTIYF
TRBJ2-4 | - | TRBV11-2 | - | TGTGCCAGCAGCTCCCTGAAGGGGGGAATAGACATTCAGTACTTC | CASSSLKGGIDIQYF
TRBJ2-3 | - | TRBV10-3 | - | TGTGCCATCAGTGAGTCCGGAACGCCTACGCAGTATTTT | CAISESGTPTQYF
TRBJ2-7 | - | TRBV12-2 | - | TGTGCAAGTCGCTTAGAGGCCGGTGGGACTAGCGGAGCCTACGAGCAGTACTTC | CASRLEAGGTSGAYEQYF
TRBJ1-2 | - | TRBV19 | TRBD1 | TGTGCCAGTAGTATGTTCGACAGGGGGCCTGCTGGCTACACCTTC | CASSMFDRGPAGYTF
TRBJ2-7 | once | TRBV2 | - | TGTGCCAGCAGTGATCCGGAACCAGCACCCTACGAGCAGTACTTC | CASSDPEPAPYEQYF
TRBJ1-5 | - | TRBV2 | - | TGTGCCAGCAGTGGTATGATAAACAATCAGCCCCAGCATTTT | CASSGMINNQPQHF
TRBJ2-3 | - | TRBV4-1 | TRBD2 | TGCGCCAGCAGCCAAGATCGGGGAGGGATCACAGATACGCAGTATTTT | CASSQDRGGITDTQYF